This T cell receptor beta chain was identified in a study of beta chain features in type 1 diabetes. Study as a whole: Taken together, all samples contributed nearly 110 million examined sorted cells. Study outcomes and limitations: Shorter TCRB CDR3s, moderately but significantly so, were found in Type 1 diabetes patients in all four CD4+ subsets. Compared with healthy donors, patients appeared to share more similar naive, central memory and regulatory TCRB repertoires. Diminished insertions and augmented deletions at VDJ junctions characterized type 1 diabetes patients.

As every portion of the isolated RNA was reverse transcribed, the sequencing read expressed TCRB transcripts. Libraries were prepared by immunoSEQ multiplex PCR; TCRdb keeps only in-frame clonotypes and omits some of them. In the table there are about 290,000 clones, about 7.8% of which are singletons. With regard to this clone: The antigen is undetermined.

J gave up 2 bases and V 5 bases, and 6 bases lay outside the gene matches. CDR3 length: 15 residues. Looked up from germline, CDR1 is SGHTA and CDR2 is FQGTGA. The V call is TRBV7-3, the J call TRBJ2-3; TRBD2 agrees at 8 bases. What was sequenced was central memory CD4+ T cells from blood. The TCR originated in a woman under 30 in good health. The CDR3 is CASSPYSGTTDTQYF. The CDR3 DNA sequence: TGTGCCAGCAGCCCGTATAGCGGGACCACAGATACGCAGTATTTT.